The text below deals with one T cell receptor beta chain. This sample is drawn from a study of blood T cell repertoires in COVID-19. Germline-derived CDR1 and CDR2 are MDHEN and SYDVKM. The CDR3 runs to 16 residues. J lost 0 bases, V lost 3 bases, and 5 bases had no gene match. TCRdb's copy holds only in-frame clones and misses some; the assay was immunoSEQ multiplex PCR. Among roughly 200,000 clones listed, around 81% were seen once. Input material: peripheral blood. This rearrangement joins TRBV28 to TRBJ1-2; 9 bases are a match to TRBD1. This clonotype originated in a man aged 50-60 years with active or convalescent COVID-19. CDR3 in DNA: TGTGCCAGCAGTTTTCGGGACAGGGTAGCTAACTATGGCTACACCTTC. It yields the protein CASSFRDRVANYGYTF.